A selection of T cell receptor beta chains follows, all from one sample in a study of CD8 T cells in Susac syndrome. TCRdb used MiXCR to reprocess the immunoSEQ multiplex PCR reads, holding one entry per CDR3 protein. The sample shows under 150,000 distinct CDR3 sequences, over 75% of them seen only once. Sequencing was carried out using CD8+ T cells from PBMCs. The receptors derive from a human donor with multiple sclerosis. CDR3s include the opening cysteine and the closing phenylalanine or tryptophan. Fields, in order: CDR3 length, V gene, D gene, J gene, clone size, CDR3 DNA, CDR3 protein. D genes are given only for firm matches. Some rows have no size entry. The others give once, few or many, or a class for an expanded clone.

cdr3_length: 14
v_call: TRBV14
d_call: -
j_call: TRBJ1-1
clone_size: -
cdr3_nt: TGTGCCAGCAGCCTTCGACCGCTGAACACTGAAGCTTTCTTT
cdr3_aa: CASSLRPLNTEAFF

cdr3_length: 14
v_call: TRBV27
d_call: TRBD2
j_call: TRBJ2-7
clone_size: once
cdr3_nt: TGTGCCAGCAGTCCCGGGACTAGCCCCTACGAGCAGTACTTC
cdr3_aa: CASSPGTSPYEQYF

cdr3_length: 14
v_call: TRBV19
d_call: -
j_call: TRBJ1-1
clone_size: few
cdr3_nt: TGTGCCAGTAGTAGGGACACTGCTCTCACTGAAGCTTTCTTT
cdr3_aa: CASSRDTALTEAFF

cdr3_length: 12
v_call: TRBV12-3/TRBV12-4
d_call: -
j_call: TRBJ1-6
clone_size: -
cdr3_nt: TGTGCCTGCAGCCCGGGTATTTCACCCCTCCACTTT
cdr3_aa: CACSPGISPLHF

cdr3_length: 15
v_call: TRBV6-1
d_call: TRBD1
j_call: TRBJ2-1
clone_size: few
cdr3_nt: TGTGCCAGCAGGGACCGGGACAGGCGACACAATGAGCAGTTCTTC
cdr3_aa: CASRDRDRRHNEQFF

cdr3_length: 17
v_call: TRBV20-1
d_call: -
j_call: TRBJ1-2
clone_size: -
cdr3_nt: TGCAGTGCTAGGGGCCACGTAGGTAGGGGATGGGGATACGGCTACACCTTC
cdr3_aa: CSARGHVGRGWGYGYTF

cdr3_length: 12
v_call: TRBV19
d_call: -
j_call: TRBJ2-3
clone_size: -
cdr3_nt: TGTGCCAGTAGTTTGGACAGTTATACGCAGTATTTT
cdr3_aa: CASSLDSYTQYF

cdr3_length: 14
v_call: TRBV5-8
d_call: -
j_call: TRBJ2-7
clone_size: -
cdr3_nt: TGTGCCAGCAGCTTGGGGACAGCCTACTACGAGCAGTACTTC
cdr3_aa: CASSLGTAYYEQYF

cdr3_length: 13
v_call: TRBV30
d_call: -
j_call: TRBJ2-1
clone_size: once
cdr3_nt: TGTGCCTGGAGTGCCTCGGGCTCGGGTAGGAAGTTCTTC
cdr3_aa: CAWSASGSGRKFF

cdr3_length: 16
v_call: TRBV6-1
d_call: TRBD1
j_call: TRBJ1-6
clone_size: once
cdr3_nt: TGTGCCAGCAGTGCCAGGGGGGGACTCTATAATTCACCCCTCCACTTT
cdr3_aa: CASSARGGLYNSPLHF

cdr3_length: 15
v_call: TRBV5-1
d_call: TRBD2
j_call: TRBJ2-1
clone_size: -
cdr3_nt: TGCGCCAGCAGCCAAAAAAGCGGGAGTTATGATGAGCAGTTCTTC
cdr3_aa: CASSQKSGSYDEQFF

cdr3_length: 13
v_call: TRBV4-1
d_call: -
j_call: TRBJ2-3
clone_size: -
cdr3_nt: TGCGCCAGCAGCCAACTCATTCCAGATACGCAGTATTTT
cdr3_aa: CASSQLIPDTQYF

cdr3_length: 13
v_call: TRBV5-6
d_call: -
j_call: TRBJ1-1
clone_size: -
cdr3_nt: TGTGCCAGCACCGTACAGGAGAACACTGAAGCTTTCTTT
cdr3_aa: CASTVQENTEAFF

cdr3_length: 15
v_call: TRBV28
d_call: TRBD1
j_call: TRBJ1-2
clone_size: -
cdr3_nt: TGTGCCAGCAGTTTTGGAGGGGGCTCTCGCTATGGCTACACCTTC
cdr3_aa: CASSFGGGSRYGYTF

cdr3_length: 15
v_call: TRBV28
d_call: -
j_call: TRBJ2-3
clone_size: -
cdr3_nt: TGTGCCAGCAGTTTAGGGGTTCTTGACACAGATACGCAGTATTTT
cdr3_aa: CASSLGVLDTDTQYF

cdr3_length: 14
v_call: TRBV7-9
d_call: -
j_call: TRBJ1-2
clone_size: -
cdr3_nt: TGTGCCGTTACCGGGATCCCTTGGAACTATGGCTACACCTTC
cdr3_aa: CAVTGIPWNYGYTF

cdr3_length: 17
v_call: TRBV27
d_call: TRBD1
j_call: TRBJ2-1
clone_size: -
cdr3_nt: TGTGCCAGCAGTTCCCCTCAAGGGACAGGGGAGCGTTATGAGCAGTTCTTC
cdr3_aa: CASSSPQGTGERYEQFF

cdr3_length: 14
v_call: TRBV7-9
d_call: -
j_call: TRBJ2-1
clone_size: once
cdr3_nt: TGTGCCAGCAGCTCTCTACCCGCGTGGGATGAGCAGTTCTTC
cdr3_aa: CASSSLPAWDEQFF

cdr3_length: 21
v_call: TRBV19
d_call: TRBD2
j_call: TRBJ2-6
clone_size: once
cdr3_nt: TGTGCCAGTAGTACGCCTCAGGCCGGGACTAGCGGTTACTCTGGGGCCAACGTCCTGACTTTC
cdr3_aa: CASSTPQAGTSGYSGANVLTF

cdr3_length: 16
v_call: TRBV7-9
d_call: TRBD2
j_call: TRBJ2-5
clone_size: -
cdr3_nt: TGTGCCAGCAGCCTCCTGGCGGGAGGGGAGCGGGAGACCCAGTACTTC
cdr3_aa: CASSLLAGGERETQYF

cdr3_length: 14
v_call: TRBV27
d_call: -
j_call: TRBJ1-1
clone_size: once
cdr3_nt: TGTGCCAGCAGTCCGGCTCACAGGAACACTGAAGCTTTCTTT
cdr3_aa: CASSPAHRNTEAFF

cdr3_length: 13
v_call: TRBV5-1
d_call: -
j_call: TRBJ2-7
clone_size: few
cdr3_nt: TGCGCCAGCAGCTCACAGGGATTCTACGAGCAGTACTTC
cdr3_aa: CASSSQGFYEQYF

cdr3_length: 15
v_call: TRBV27
d_call: -
j_call: TRBJ2-2
clone_size: -
cdr3_nt: TGTGCCAGCAGTTTAGCGCATGAGGGCACCGGGGAGCTGTTTTTT
cdr3_aa: CASSLAHEGTGELFF

cdr3_length: 16
v_call: TRBV18
d_call: -
j_call: TRBJ1-5
clone_size: -
cdr3_nt: TGTGCCAGCTCACCGGTAGGGACGGGGGGCAATCAGCCCCAGCATTTT
cdr3_aa: CASSPVGTGGNQPQHF

cdr3_length: 17
v_call: TRBV5-6
d_call: TRBD2
j_call: TRBJ2-5
clone_size: -
cdr3_nt: TGTGCCAGCAGCACGATAGTAGCGGGACGCTTGAGAGAGACCCAGTACTTC
cdr3_aa: CASSTIVAGRLRETQYF

cdr3_length: 12
v_call: TRBV19
d_call: -
j_call: TRBJ1-5
clone_size: -
cdr3_nt: TGTGCCAGTAGTATAGATCCTCAGCCCCAGCATTTT
cdr3_aa: CASSIDPQPQHF

cdr3_length: 16
v_call: TRBV20-1
d_call: -
j_call: TRBJ2-1
clone_size: -
cdr3_nt: TGCAGTGCTAGTGTCGCCCAACTTGGCTCCTACAATGAGCAGTTCTTC
cdr3_aa: CSASVAQLGSYNEQFF

cdr3_length: 13
v_call: TRBV7-2
d_call: -
j_call: TRBJ2-2
clone_size: -
cdr3_nt: TGTGCCAGCACCCTTATGGGAGCCGGGGAGCTGTTTTTT
cdr3_aa: CASTLMGAGELFF

cdr3_length: 15
v_call: TRBV5-1
d_call: TRBD2
j_call: TRBJ2-7
clone_size: -
cdr3_nt: TGCGCCAGCAGCGTGACTAGCGGGGCCTCCTACGAGCAGTACTTC
cdr3_aa: CASSVTSGASYEQYF

cdr3_length: 12
v_call: TRBV11-3
d_call: -
j_call: TRBJ1-1
clone_size: -
cdr3_nt: TGTGCCACCTCCATGGGGGGCGCTGAAGCTTTCTTT
cdr3_aa: CATSMGGAEAFF

cdr3_length: 15
v_call: TRBV6-5
d_call: -
j_call: TRBJ2-2
clone_size: few
cdr3_nt: TGTGCCAGCAGTTACGGGGACTGGAACACCGGGGAGCTGTTTTTT
cdr3_aa: CASSYGDWNTGELFF

cdr3_length: 16
v_call: TRBV9
d_call: TRBD2
j_call: TRBJ2-3
clone_size: -
cdr3_nt: TGTGCCAGCAGCGCCCAAATAGCGGGAAGCACAGATACGCAGTATTTT
cdr3_aa: CASSAQIAGSTDTQYF

cdr3_length: 15
v_call: TRBV28
d_call: -
j_call: TRBJ1-1
clone_size: once
cdr3_nt: TGTGCCAGCAGCGTAGGAATCGGACAGAACACTGAAGCTTTCTTT
cdr3_aa: CASSVGIGQNTEAFF

cdr3_length: 15
v_call: TRBV20-1
d_call: -
j_call: TRBJ1-2
clone_size: -
cdr3_nt: TGCAGTGCTAGAGATCTCAGCCTCGAGGACGATGGCTACACCTTC
cdr3_aa: CSARDLSLEDDGYTF

cdr3_length: 10
v_call: TRBV7-9
d_call: -
j_call: TRBJ2-1
clone_size: -
cdr3_nt: TGTGCCAGCAGCCAAGTAGAGCAGTTCTTC
cdr3_aa: CASSQVEQFF

cdr3_length: 15
v_call: TRBV4-1
d_call: -
j_call: TRBJ1-1
clone_size: few
cdr3_nt: TGCGCCAGCAGCCCGACAATGGTTGCTGACACTGAAGCTTTCTTT
cdr3_aa: CASSPTMVADTEAFF

cdr3_length: 14
v_call: TRBV9
d_call: -
j_call: TRBJ1-5
clone_size: -
cdr3_nt: TGTGCCAGCAGCGTGGAGGACGGCTTAAGGCCCCAGCATTTT
cdr3_aa: CASSVEDGLRPQHF

cdr3_length: 13
v_call: TRBV25-1
d_call: TRBD1
j_call: TRBJ2-7
clone_size: -
cdr3_nt: TGTGCCAGCAGTGAACGGACAGGGATCGAGCAGTACTTC
cdr3_aa: CASSERTGIEQYF

cdr3_length: 13
v_call: TRBV28
d_call: -
j_call: TRBJ1-6
clone_size: -
cdr3_nt: TGTGCCAGCAGTTATTTTGATTATTCACCCCTCCACTTT
cdr3_aa: CASSYFDYSPLHF

cdr3_length: 15
v_call: TRBV5-6
d_call: -
j_call: TRBJ2-1
clone_size: once
cdr3_nt: TGTGCCAGCAGCTTGGATACGGGGGCGTATAATGAGCAGTTCTTC
cdr3_aa: CASSLDTGAYNEQFF

cdr3_length: 15
v_call: TRBV7-9
d_call: TRBD1
j_call: TRBJ1-4
clone_size: -
cdr3_nt: TGTGCCAGCAGCCTGACCGGGACAGATGAAGAAAAACTGTTTTTT
cdr3_aa: CASSLTGTDEEKLFF

cdr3_length: 14
v_call: TRBV7-9
d_call: TRBD1
j_call: TRBJ2-2
clone_size: few
cdr3_nt: TGTGCCAGCAGCCGGACAGGGAACACCGGGGAGCTGTTTTTT
cdr3_aa: CASSRTGNTGELFF

cdr3_length: 14
v_call: TRBV27
d_call: TRBD1
j_call: TRBJ2-3
clone_size: -
cdr3_nt: TGTGCCAGCAGTCATGGGACAGGCCCAGATACGCAGTATTTT
cdr3_aa: CASSHGTGPDTQYF

cdr3_length: 16
v_call: TRBV9
d_call: TRBD2
j_call: TRBJ2-2
clone_size: once
cdr3_nt: TGTGCCAGCAGCGATACTAGCGGGAGTGGAGCCGGGGAGCTGTTTTTT
cdr3_aa: CASSDTSGSGAGELFF

cdr3_length: 13
v_call: TRBV5-1
d_call: TRBD1
j_call: TRBJ1-2
clone_size: -
cdr3_nt: TGCGCCAGCAGCTCGAACAGGGGTGAGGGCTACACCTTC
cdr3_aa: CASSSNRGEGYTF

cdr3_length: 14
v_call: TRBV6-1
d_call: -
j_call: TRBJ1-5
clone_size: -
cdr3_nt: TGTGCCAGCTGGGACGGCTGGGGGAGGCAGCCCCAGCATTTT
cdr3_aa: CASWDGWGRQPQHF

cdr3_length: 13
v_call: TRBV20-1
d_call: TRBD1
j_call: TRBJ2-5
clone_size: -
cdr3_nt: TGCAGTGCTAGGGTGCTGGGACAGGGGGACCAGTACTTC
cdr3_aa: CSARVLGQGDQYF

cdr3_length: 14
v_call: TRBV7-7
d_call: -
j_call: TRBJ2-2
clone_size: -
cdr3_nt: TGTGCTAGCAGCTCGACAGAAAACACCGGGGAGCTGTTTTTT
cdr3_aa: CASSSTENTGELFF

cdr3_length: 17
v_call: TRBV7-6
d_call: -
j_call: TRBJ1-1
clone_size: few
cdr3_nt: TGTGCCAGCAGCTTAGTCATGGCAGGTCAAGGGGGCACTGAAGCTTTCTTT
cdr3_aa: CASSLVMAGQGGTEAFF

cdr3_length: 13
v_call: TRBV20-1
d_call: TRBD2
j_call: TRBJ2-1
clone_size: -
cdr3_nt: TGCAGTCCCCCCCGGACTAGCGGAAATGAGCAGTTCTTC
cdr3_aa: CSPPRTSGNEQFF

cdr3_length: 16
v_call: TRBV6-2/TRBV6-3
d_call: TRBD2
j_call: TRBJ2-1
clone_size: -
cdr3_nt: TGTGCCAGCAGTGGAGTAGCGGGGTTCTCCTACAATGAGCAGTTCTTC
cdr3_aa: CASSGVAGFSYNEQFF

cdr3_length: 16
v_call: TRBV15
d_call: TRBD1
j_call: TRBJ2-3
clone_size: -
cdr3_nt: TGTGCCACCAGCAGGGATCCGGGACAGGTGAAGAATACGCAGTATTTT
cdr3_aa: CATSRDPGQVKNTQYF

cdr3_length: 15
v_call: TRBV9
d_call: TRBD1
j_call: TRBJ1-1
clone_size: -
cdr3_nt: TGTGCCAGCAGCGTAGTAGGGGGCGCGGGAACTGAAGCTTTCTTT
cdr3_aa: CASSVVGGAGTEAFF

cdr3_length: 18
v_call: TRBV24-1
d_call: -
j_call: TRBJ2-2
clone_size: -
cdr3_nt: TGTGCCACCAGTCCCCGAGGCTGGGCAGGAACGAACACCGGGGAGCTGTTTTTT
cdr3_aa: CATSPRGWAGTNTGELFF

cdr3_length: 16
v_call: TRBV7-2
d_call: -
j_call: TRBJ2-1
clone_size: -
cdr3_nt: TGTGCCAGCAGCTTAGATCGGGGTCGCTCCTACAATGAGCAGTTCTTC
cdr3_aa: CASSLDRGRSYNEQFF